The entry below gives a single TCR beta chain sequence along with its context. Ages ranged from about 18 to 100 years, with residence in about 23 US areas. Participants' own reports of clinical history determined their cohort assignment. Germline assignment: CDR1 KGHSH and CDR2 LQKENI. Trimming took 6 bases from V and 2 from J, leaving 17 bases between them. CDR3 length: 15 amino acids. Assay: immunoSEQ multiplex PCR; the TCRdb copy retains only in-frame clones and omits some. The repertoire holds about 200,000 clones, with about 86% as singletons. This record comes from a study of blood T cell repertoires in COVID-19. Study as a whole: Donors in the United States, Italy and Spain gave samples during acute or convalescent COVID-19. Sources were T cells, B-cell-depleted T cells, or PBMCs; the material itself was cDNA or gDNA.

The TCR was taken from a woman between 40 and 55 years old with acute COVID-19. Sequencing was carried out using PBMCs or T cells enriched from blood (not recorded which). This chain joins TRBV18 and TRBJ2-7, with a weak D call TRBD1 (7 bases). CDR3 residues: CASSVRGDSTYEQYF. In nucleotides, the CDR3 is TGTGCCAGCTCTGTGCGCGGGGACAGTACCTACGAGCAGTACTTC.